These 19 T cell receptor beta chains were all obtained from the same sample, sequenced in a study of early T cells in non-severe SARS-CoV-2 infection. TCRdb reanalysed the 5' RACE reads using MiXCR and keeps one entry per CDR3 protein. The data show 30,000 to 40,000 distinct CDR3 sequences, 5% to 6.5% seen once. The sample was whole blood, taken at baseline. The receptors originated from an adult who was a healthcare worker with PCR-confirmed SARS-CoV-2 infection or an uninfected control (not recorded which).

The chain is built from TRBV20-1 and TRBJ2-1; tentatively, D is TRBD1 (7 bases). This CDR3 has 16 amino acids. CDR1 is DFQATT, CDR2 SNEGSKA, per germline (reference sequence). V was pared by 0 bases and J by 2 bases, with 14 bases between. CDR3: CSARDPGGLTYNEQFF. In DNA form, the CDR3 reads TGCAGTGCTAGAGATCCAGGGGGACTTACCTACAATGAGCAGTTCTTC.

V usage is TRBV7-9 and J usage is TRBJ2-7; 9 nucleotides align to TRBD1. Germline V gene lookup returns CDR1 SEHNR and CDR2 FQNEAQ (reference sequence). The CDR3 has 16 amino acids. The junction had 13 bases not matched to a gene; V was cut back by 7 bases and J by 3 bases. CDR3 in DNA: TGTGCCAGCACCTTGGCAGGTGGGACAGGGCACTACGAGCAGTACTTC. Translation gives CASTLAGGTGHYEQYF.

This clonotype was seen repeatedly, ten times or more. J is TRBJ2-4 and V is TRBV20-1; maybe TRBD2 (6 bases). The V gene lost 6 bases and the J gene lost 8 bases, with 20 bases spanning the gap. The CDR3 totals 14 residues. The germline V gene encodes CDR1 DFQATT and CDR2 SNEGSKA (reference sequence). CDR3 DNA sequence: TGCAGTGCCCCCGGGGCCGGGAGATGGGACATTCAGTACTTC. Amino acids: CSAPGAGRWDIQYF.

At least ten counts were recorded for this clonotype. The chain joins TRBV15 to TRBJ2-1, with D hard to call. Germline assignment: CDR1 LNHNV and CDR2 YYDKDF (reference sequence). V shed 1 base and J shed 6 bases, with 7 bases lying between them. The CDR3 spans 13 residues. The CDR3 loop reads CATSRVPSNEQFF. The CDR3 nucleotides read TGTGCCACCAGCAGAGTACCAAGCAATGAGCAGTTCTTC. The variable domain in full, with the rest retrieved from reference TRBV15 and TRBJ2-1, is DAMVIQNPRYQVTQFGKPVTLSCSQTLNHNVMYWYQQKSSQAPKLLFHYYDKDFNNEADTPDNFQSRRPNTSFCFLDIRSPGLGDTAMYLCATSRVPSNEQFFGPGTRLTVL.

This clonotype was counted at least ten times. The chain is built from TRBV6-5 and TRBJ2-1; the D is unclear. CDR1 and CDR2 from the germline V gene are MNHEY and SVGAGI. Trimming shortened V by 6 bases and J by 5 bases, and 14 bases separated the two germline ends. The CDR3 spans 14 residues. The CDR3 sequence is CASRRGRPDNEQFF. In DNA form, the CDR3 reads TGTGCCAGCAGAAGAGGACGGCCGGACAATGAGCAGTTCTTC.

This clonotype was detected a few times. The chain is built from TRBV4-3 and TRBJ2-1, with 10 bases fitting TRBD1. CDR1 is LGHNA and CDR2 is YSLEER in the germline V gene. This CDR3 spans 19 amino acids. Trimming at V came to 1 base and at J to 0 bases, leaving 9 bases not matched to a gene. CDR3 residues: CASSQGGFRDRGSYNEQFF. CDR3 bases: TGCGCCAGCAGCCAAGGGGGATTTCGGGACAGGGGCTCCTACAATGAGCAGTTCTTC.

This chain uses TRBV30 with TRBJ2-1; D is uncertain. The CDR3 is made up of 12 amino acids. The germline gives CDR1 GTSNPN, CDR2 SVGIG (reference sequence). Trimming pared 2 bases from V and 6 bases from J, leaving 8 bases between. The CDR3 DNA reads TGTGCCTGGAGTCTCGTGCGCAATGAGCAGTTCTTC. Translation gives CAWSLVRNEQFF.

The chain carries TRBV20-1 and TRBJ1-1; 7 bases match TRBD1. This CDR3 comprises 19 residues. The ends lost 1 base at V and 1 base at J; junction bases unmatched: 18. CDR1 and CDR2 from the germline V gene are DFQATT and SNEGSKA (reference sequence). CDR3 coding DNA: TGCAGTGCTAGAGGAGTCCTGGGACAGTCACTTATTTCGAACACTGAAGCTTTCTTT. It translates to CSARGVLGQSLISNTEAFF.

At least ten counts were recorded for this clonotype. This chain connects TRBV6-2 or TRBV6-3 to TRBJ1-1; D gene ambiguous. Trimming took off 2 bases at V and 11 bases at J, with 15 bases between the two ends. The length of the CDR3 is 13 residues. CDR1 MNHEY and CDR2 SVGEGT come from the germline V gene. The CDR3 region has the DNA TGTGCCAGCAGTTACGGGGATGGAAAGCCCGCTTTCTTT. This encodes CASSYGDGKPAFF.

This rearrangement joins TRBV29-1 to TRBJ1-1; tentative D call: TRBD1 (6 bases). Germline V gene data show CDR1 as SQVTM and CDR2 as ANQGSEA. The CDR3 extends over 12 amino acids. Trimming removed 5 bases from V and 5 bases from J, with 12 bases in between. CDR3 sequence (DNA): TGCAGCGTTAAGGGGGAAGGTACTGAAGCTTTCTTT. It codes for CSVKGEGTEAFF.

This clonotype was recorded at least ten times. This chain links TRBV3-1 with TRBJ1-5, with 8 bases identical to TRBD1. With 1 base clipped from V and 2 bases from J, the junction kept 13 bases outside the gene matches. Germline loops: CDR1 LGHDT, CDR2 YNNKEL (reference sequence). The CDR3 runs to 19 residues. The CDR3 region has the DNA TGTGCCAGCAGCCAAGGCCCCGGACAGGGAGTTTGGGGCAATCAGCCCCAGCATTTT. Translated: CASSQGPGQGVWGNQPQHF. Full variable domain (outside the CDR3, taken from reference TRBV3-1 and TRBJ1-5): DTAVSQTPKYLVTQMGNDKSIKCEQNLGHDTMYWYKQDSKKFLKIMFSYNNKELIINETVPNRFSPKSPDKAHLNLHINSLELGDSAVYFCASSQGPGQGVWGNQPQHFGDGTRLSIL.

The sample holds many counts of this clonotype. The chain uses TRBV7-2 and TRBJ1-6; D unclear. The V gene's germline CDR1 is SGHTA and CDR2 FQGNSA. The length of the CDR3 is 15 residues. Deletions cut 1 base from V and 7 bases from J, with 11 bases between. The CDR3 DNA sequence: TGTGCCAGCAGCTTAGAGTCCAAATGGAATTCACCCCTCCACTTT. It specifies CASSLESKWNSPLHF.

The sample holds many counts of this clonotype. The chain employs TRBV12-3 or TRBV12-4 and TRBJ1-2, with 7 nucleotides matching TRBD1. The CDR3 runs to 13 residues. V dropped 5 bases and J dropped 4; count of bases not matched to a gene: 4. DNA of the CDR3: TGTGCCAGCAGTAGACAGGGTTTCTATGGCTACACCTTC. It is translated as CASSRQGFYGYTF.

This clonotype was seen repeatedly, ten times or more. This chain uses TRBV7-7 with TRBJ2-1, with D possibly matching TRBD2 (6 bases). V was clipped by 5 bases and J by 3 bases, with 11 bases between them. Germline V gives CDR1 SSHAT, CDR2 FNYEAQ (reference sequence). The CDR3 sequence is 14 residues long. The CDR3 spells CASSEAEGYNEQFF. The DNA for the CDR3 is TGTGCCAGCAGCGAAGCGGAGGGCTACAATGAGCAGTTCTTC. The full variable domain, completed using reference TRBV7-7 and TRBJ2-1, is GAGVSQSPRYKVTKRGQDVTLRCDPISSHATLYWYQQALGQGPEFLTYFNYEAQPDKSGLPSDRFSAERPEGSISTLTIQRTEQRDSAMYRCASSEAEGYNEQFFGPGTRLTVL.

This clonotype was found many times. This sequence joins TRBV27 and TRBJ2-1; 7 bases match TRBD2. The CDR3 totals 12 residues. CDR1 MNHEY and CDR2 SMNVEV come from the germline V gene (reference sequence). The V and J ends lost 4 bases and 8 bases, in that order; junction bases with no gene match: 2. The CDR3, as DNA: TGTGCCAGCAGTTGGGGAGGGCATGAGCAGTTCTTC. It codes for CASSWGGHEQFF.

This clonotype was counted ten times or more. This chain joins TRBV4-2 and TRBJ1-4, with TRBD1 matching 9 bases. Germline values: CDR1 LGHNA, CDR2 YNFKEQ. The J segment lost 7 bases and the V segment lost 3 bases, leaving 12 bases of the junction unmatched. The CDR3 is made up of 17 amino acids. The CDR3 DNA reads TGTGCCAGCAGCCATCACGTCTCGACAGGGGGTAGTGAAAAACTGTTTTTT. It yields the protein CASSHHVSTGGSEKLFF.

This clonotype has at least ten counts. This chain uses TRBV10-2 with TRBJ2-2, with 8 bases that match TRBD2. Trimming took 8 bases from V and 4 from J; bases not matched to a gene: 6. CDR1 and CDR2 from the germline V gene are WSHSY and SAAADI. The CDR3 totals 14 residues. For the CDR3, the DNA is TGCGCCAGCTGTGCGGGAGGAAGCACCGGGGAGCTGTTTTTT. Translation: CASCAGGSTGELFF.

To note about this clonotype: A single base separates this from a much larger clone, so it may be a read error. The chain links TRBV14 to TRBJ2-1, with D perhaps assigned TRBD1 or TRBD2 (5 bases each). CDR3 length equals 14 residues. The germline V gene encodes CDR1 SGHDN and CDR2 FVKESK. V shed 5 bases and J shed 8 bases, with 16 bases lying between them. This CDR3 is CASSFRDLGHEQFF. The DNA for the CDR3 is TGTGCCAGCAGCTTCCGGGACCTGGGTCATGAGCAGTTCTTC. Together with reference TRBV14 and TRBJ2-1, the CDR3 gives the full variable domain: EAGVTQFPSHSVIEKGQTVTLRCDPISGHDNLYWYRRVMGKEIKFLLHFVKESKQDESGMPNNRFLAERTGGTYSTLKVQPAELEDSGVYFCASSFRDLGHEQFFGPGTRLTVL.

This clonotype was observed many times. The chain carries TRBV29-1 and TRBJ2-1; D may match TRBD1 or TRBD2 (5 bases each). Germline V CDR1 and CDR2: SQVTM, ANQGSEA. The CDR3 sequence is 14 residues long. Trimming left V 7 bases short and J 8 bases short, with 21 bases between. CDR3 sequence reads: CSATGTAAAHEQFF. The CDR3 coding sequence is TGCAGCGCAACCGGGACGGCTGCAGCCCATGAGCAGTTCTTC.